Below are 20 T cell receptor beta chains sequenced from a single sample in a study of neurological immune-mediated disorders. TCRdb independently ran MiXCR on the 5' RACE reads; one entry per CDR3 protein. The table has 47,000 or so distinct CDR3 sequences, about 9.1% seen once. The time point denotes: longitudinal time-point 1 (baseline). What was sequenced was PBMCs. These TCRs come from a woman in her 40s in good health.

This clonotype was seen ten or more times. This chain connects TRBV4-1 to TRBJ2-7, with 9 bases lining up with TRBD1. Germline lookup yields CDR1 MGHRA and CDR2 YSYEKL. After removal of 4 bases from V and 0 bases from J, the junction contained 7 bases not matched to a gene. The CDR3 loop spans 16 amino acids. CDR3 bases: TGCGCCAGCAGCCCAGCCCGGGACAGGGTCTCCTACGAGCAGTACTTC. Translated: CASSPARDRVSYEQYF.

This clonotype was seen repeatedly, ten times or more. V and J are TRBV6-5 and TRBJ1-2; no clear D gene. The V and J ends lost 2 bases and 4 bases respectively, with 11 bases between them. CDR1 MNHEY and CDR2 SVGAGI come from the germline V gene. The CDR3 covers 14 residues. The CDR3 nucleotides read TGTGCCAGCAGTTACCCCGGGTCAGCCTATGGCTACACCTTC. This encodes CASSYPGSAYGYTF.

This clonotype was detected ten times or more. The gene calls are TRBV6-1 and TRBJ1-1; D gene ambiguous. V was shortened by 8 bases and J by 1 base, with 11 bases between the two germline ends. The CDR3 consists of 13 residues. Germline CDR1 reads MNHNS; CDR2 reads SASEGT. The DNA of the CDR3 is TGTGCCAGCCCGCCGGCAGCGAACACTGAAGCTTTCTTT. Protein product: CASPPAANTEAFF.

The rearrangement uses TRBV7-3 and TRBJ1-2; no definite D call. Trimming stripped 8 bases from V and 8 bases from J, with 21 bases between. CDR1 SGHTA and CDR2 FQGTGA come from the germline V gene. The CDR3 loop spans 14 amino acids. In DNA, the CDR3 is TGTGCCAGCTCCATAGGGCAGTCCGTACACGGCTACACCTTC. It yields the protein CASSIGQSVHGYTF.

Many counts were recorded for this clonotype. The rearrangement joins TRBV7-9 to TRBJ2-1, with D tentatively TRBD1 (6 bases). This CDR3 region has 15 residues. CDR1 is SEHNR, CDR2 FQNEAQ, per germline (reference sequence). V lost 6 bases and J lost 2, with 14 bases in between. The CDR3 DNA follows: TGTGCCAGCAGTATAGGGGGTGGCCCCTACAATGAGCAGTTCTTC. Translated, it gives CASSIGGGPYNEQFF.

This clonotype showed up many times. The rearrangement uses TRBV7-2 and TRBJ1-2; D may be TRBD1 (6 bases). This CDR3 is built from 15 residues. CDR1 is SGHTA, CDR2 FQGNSA, per germline. Between the trimmed V and J ends, which lost 2 bases and 7 bases, there was a span of 17 bases. CDR3 sequence reads: CASSLFPGAPLGYTF. The CDR3 bases are TGTGCCAGCAGCTTATTTCCAGGGGCCCCCCTTGGCTACACCTTC. Complete variable domain (other parts from reference TRBV7-2 and TRBJ1-2): GAGVSQSPSNKVTEKGKDVELRCDPISGHTALYWYRQSLGQGLEFLIYFQGNSAPDKSGLPSDRFSAERTGGSVSTLTIQRTQQEDSAVYLCASSLFPGAPLGYTFGSGTRLTVV.

This clonotype was seen repeatedly, ten times or more. V and J are TRBV7-2 and TRBJ2-1; the D gene is possibly TRBD2 (6 bases). The CDR3 extends over 17 amino acids. Germline V gives CDR1 SGHTA, CDR2 FQGNSA. V gave up 2 bases and J gave up 7 bases, with 21 bases separating them. This chain's CDR3 is CASSLRGILGVRNEQFF. CDR3 in DNA: TGTGCCAGCAGCTTACGGGGGATACTAGGAGTAAGGAATGAGCAGTTCTTC.

This clonotype was picked up many times. The V gene is TRBV5-1, the J gene TRBJ1-4; no definite D call. CDR3 size: 13 residues. Trimming took 4 bases from V and 0 from J, leaving 4 bases between them. Germline CDR1 and CDR2: SGHRS and YFSETQ. As DNA, the CDR3 is TGCGCCAGCAGCGTGGCAACTAATGAAAAACTGTTTTTT. Protein product: CASSVATNEKLFF.

This sequence joins TRBV7-8 and TRBJ2-1; perhaps TRBD2 as D (5 bases). The V gene's germline CDR1 is SGHVS and CDR2 FQNEAQ. This CDR3 has 19 residues. The ends were cut back, 2 bases at V and 4 bases at J, with 24 bases in the middle. This CDR3 reads CASSLRDTRVGQMYNEQFF. Here the CDR3 DNA reads TGTGCCAGCAGCTTACGGGATACTAGGGTAGGTCAAATGTACAATGAGCAGTTCTTC.

This clonotype was seen repeatedly, ten times or more. The chain couples TRBV3-1 to TRBJ2-3, with 7 bases matching TRBD2. With 0 bases clipped from V and 2 bases from J, the junction kept 8 bases outside the gene matches. The CDR3 is 17 amino acids. Germline V gene sequence: CDR1 LGHDT, CDR2 YNNKEL (reference sequence). CDR3 in amino acids: CASSQDRASGFTDTQYF. CDR3 DNA sequence: TGTGCCAGCAGCCAAGATAGGGCTAGCGGCTTCACAGATACGCAGTATTTT.

This clonotype was counted at least ten times. For the CDR3, the DNA is TGTGCCAGCAGCGGGACAGGGGAGGGGGAGACCCAGTACTTC. Amino acids: CASSGTGEGETQYF. The chain couples TRBV2 to TRBJ2-5; 10 nucleotides line up with TRBD1. J lost 5 bases, V lost 6 bases, and 6 bases had no gene match. CDR1 and CDR2 (germline): SNHLY, FYNNEI. The CDR3 extends over 14 amino acids.

This sequence joins TRBV12-3 or TRBV12-4 and TRBJ2-3; 10 bases align to TRBD2. The CDR3 is 15 amino acids. Trimming took 8 bases from V and 6 from J; bases not matched to a gene: 11. CDR3 amino acids: CASLIQREGRDTQYF. CDR3 bases: TGTGCCAGCTTGATCCAGCGGGAGGGCAGGGATACGCAGTATTTT.

This clonotype was picked up a small number of times. The CDR3 protein is CSVGTGFSYEQYF. For the CDR3, the DNA is TGCAGCGTGGGGACAGGGTTTTCCTACGAGCAGTACTTC. The V call is TRBV29-1, the J call TRBJ2-7; 9 bases align to TRBD1. Trimming took 6 bases from V and 1 from J; bases not matched to a gene: 4. Per the germline V gene, CDR1 is SQVTM and CDR2 is ANQGSEA. The CDR3 is 13 residues long.

This clonotype was detected many times. The V gene is TRBV5-1, the J gene TRBJ2-3; TRBD2 aligns across 9 bases. This CDR3 region has 18 residues. Germline V gene sequence: CDR1 SGHRS, CDR2 YFSETQ. The J segment lost 4 bases and the V segment lost 4 bases, leaving 16 bases of the junction unmatched. CDR3 in DNA: TGCGCCAGCAGCGCCACCCTAGCGGGGAGTACTGGGTCAGATACGCAGTATTTT. It translates to CASSATLAGSTGSDTQYF.

This clonotype was detected ten times or more. The rearrangement links TRBV9 to TRBJ2-2, with D possibly called TRBD1 or TRBD2 (5 bases each). CDR1 and CDR2 from the germline V gene are SGDLS and YYNGEE. CDR3 length: 15 amino acids. With 6 bases removed from V and 4 bases from J, the gap between germline ends came to 16 bases. The CDR3 coding sequence is TGTGCCAGCAAAGGTTCGGGGACGGGCACCGGGGAGCTGTTTTTT. Its translation: CASKGSGTGTGELFF.

This clonotype came up many times. The J gene is TRBJ2-2, the V gene TRBV6-5; D ambiguous. The germline V gene has CDR1 MNHEY and CDR2 SVGAGI. There are 16 residues in the CDR3. The V and J ends lost 0 bases and 0 bases respectively, with 8 bases between them. The DNA for the CDR3 is TGTGCCAGCAGTTACTCGGTTTCCTCGAACACCGGGGAGCTGTTTTTT. It encodes CASSYSVSSNTGELFF.

This clonotype has at least ten counts. V usage is TRBV20-1 and J usage is TRBJ2-5; 7 nucleotides agree with TRBD1. Unmatched junction bases numbered 2, after V lost 0 bases and J lost 4 bases. The CDR3 extends over 13 amino acids. Per the germline V gene, CDR1 is DFQATT and CDR2 is SNEGSKA (reference sequence). DNA for the CDR3: TGCAGTGCTAGAGAAGGGGGCCGAGAGACCCAGTACTTC. This codes for CSAREGGRETQYF.

This clonotype has ten or more counts. CDR3 DNA sequence: TGTGCCAGCAGCCAAGGACTAGCGGGGGACACCGGGGAGCTGTTTTTT. Encoded protein: CASSQGLAGDTGELFF. J is TRBJ2-2 and V is TRBV3-1; TRBD2 matches at 12 bases. This CDR3 is 16 amino acids long. The V segment lost 1 base and the J segment 3 bases; nucleotides outside the gene matches: 0. The germline CDR1 and CDR2 sequences are LGHDT and YNNKEL (reference sequence).

On this clonotype: At one end, the junction sequence differs from germline, possibly due to a read error. This chain joins TRBV10-3 and TRBJ2-5; 7 bases map to TRBD1. The CDR3 has 14 residues. From germline, CDR1 is ENHRY and CDR2 SYGVKD. CDR3 in amino acids: CVISLGTAQETQYF. CDR3 coding DNA: TGCGTCATCAGTCTAGGGACAGCTCAAGAGACCCAGTACTTC.

This clonotype was found many times. The chain combines TRBV10-2 with TRBJ2-1, with 7 positions matching TRBD2. Germline trimming cut 2 bases from V and 4 bases from J; bases unmatched to any gene: 8. Per germline, CDR1 WSHSY and CDR2 SAAADI. This CDR3 contains 16 residues. The CDR3 DNA reads as TGCGCCAGCAGTGAGGGAGCGGGGATACCATACAATGAGCAGTTCTTC. This codes for CASSEGAGIPYNEQFF.